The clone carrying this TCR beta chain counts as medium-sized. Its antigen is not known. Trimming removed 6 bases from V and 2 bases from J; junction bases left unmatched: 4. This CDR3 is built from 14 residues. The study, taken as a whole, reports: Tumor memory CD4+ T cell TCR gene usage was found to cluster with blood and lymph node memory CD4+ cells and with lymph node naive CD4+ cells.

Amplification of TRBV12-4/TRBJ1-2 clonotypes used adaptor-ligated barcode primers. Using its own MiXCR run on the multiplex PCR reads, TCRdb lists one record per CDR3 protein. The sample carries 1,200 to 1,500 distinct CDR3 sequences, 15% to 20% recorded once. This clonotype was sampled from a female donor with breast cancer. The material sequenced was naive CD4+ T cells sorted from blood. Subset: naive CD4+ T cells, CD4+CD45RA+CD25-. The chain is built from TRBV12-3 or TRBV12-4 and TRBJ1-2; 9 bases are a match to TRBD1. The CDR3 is CASRAGQGNYGYTF. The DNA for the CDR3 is TGTGCCAGCAGGGCGGGACAGGGCAACTATGGCTACACCTTC.